Described below is a single T cell receptor beta chain sequence and its context. As yet, its antigen is unknown. The PCR contained 60 Vbeta and 13 Jbeta primers. Repertoires were generated with immunoSEQ multiplex PCR, while TCRdb's copy carries only in-frame clones and drops some. The sample gives approximately 45,000 clones, 70% to 80% of which show up once; roughly 3.3% is in the top ten. Germline CDR1 and CDR2: SGHRS and YFSETQ. Between the trimmed V and J ends, which lost 0 bases and 6 bases, there was a span of 11 bases. This CDR3 is built from 14 residues. This sample is part of a study of cytomegalovirus exposure and HLA in healthy donors. Background on the study: An early release of data contained roughly 86 million unique TCRs, which came from HLA-typed donors.

The study, taken as a whole, reports: In vitro confirmation showed three CMV-associated chains to be CMV antigen specific.

This chain links TRBV5-1 with TRBJ2-3; D is unclear. This receptor was obtained from a woman aged 30 to 39 in good health and CMV-seronegative. The sequencing input was PBMCs. The CDR3: CASSLGGSPDTQYF. In DNA form, the CDR3 reads TGCGCCAGCAGCTTGGGAGGAAGTCCTGATACGCAGTATTTT. Based on the CDR3 plus reference TRBV5-1 and TRBJ2-3, the full variable domain is KAGVTQTPRYLIKTRGQQVTLSCSPISGHRSVSWYQQTPGQGLQFLFEYFSETQRNKGNFPGRFSGRQFSNSRSEMNVSTLELGDSALYLCASSLGGSPDTQYFGPGTRLTVL.